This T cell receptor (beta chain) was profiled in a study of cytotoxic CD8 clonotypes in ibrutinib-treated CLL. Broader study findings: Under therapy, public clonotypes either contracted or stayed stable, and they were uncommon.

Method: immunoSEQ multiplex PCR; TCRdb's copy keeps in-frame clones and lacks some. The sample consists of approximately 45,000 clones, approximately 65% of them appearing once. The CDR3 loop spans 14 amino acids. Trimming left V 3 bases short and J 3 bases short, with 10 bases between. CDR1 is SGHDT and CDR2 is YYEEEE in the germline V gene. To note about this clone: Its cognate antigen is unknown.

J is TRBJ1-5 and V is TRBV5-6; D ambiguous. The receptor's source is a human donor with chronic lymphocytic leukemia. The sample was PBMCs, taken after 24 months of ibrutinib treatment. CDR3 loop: CASSSATANQPQHF. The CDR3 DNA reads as TGTGCCAGCAGCTCCGCCACGGCCAATCAGCCCCAGCATTTT.